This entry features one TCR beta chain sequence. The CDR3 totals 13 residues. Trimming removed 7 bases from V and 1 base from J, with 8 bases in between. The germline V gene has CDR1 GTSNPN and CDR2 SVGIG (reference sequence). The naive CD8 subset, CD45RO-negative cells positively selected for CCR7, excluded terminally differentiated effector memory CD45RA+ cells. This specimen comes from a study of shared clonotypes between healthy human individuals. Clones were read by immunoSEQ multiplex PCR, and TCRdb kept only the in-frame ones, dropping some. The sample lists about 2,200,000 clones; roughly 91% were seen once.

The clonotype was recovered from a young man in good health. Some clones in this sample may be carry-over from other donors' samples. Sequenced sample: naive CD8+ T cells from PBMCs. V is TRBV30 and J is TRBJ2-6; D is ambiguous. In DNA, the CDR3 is TGTGCCTCCGGGCCGTCTGGGGCCAACGTCCTGACTTTC. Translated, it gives CASGPSGANVLTF.